These T cell receptor beta chains were read from a single sample in a study of cytomegalovirus exposure and HLA in healthy donors. Sequenced by immunoSEQ multiplex PCR; TCRdb stores in-frame clones only, minus some. Here the sample spans over 30,000 clones, roughly 90% being singletons. The sample consisted of PBMCs. The source is a woman between 40 and 50 years old in good health and CMV-seropositive. Both conserved end residues are trimmed from each CDR3. Each record gives: J gene, V gene, CDR3 length, CDR3 protein.

j_call: TRBJ2-3; v_call: TRBV2; cdr3_length: 10; cdr3_aa: ASIPGRGTQY
j_call: TRBJ2-5; v_call: TRBV7-2; cdr3_length: 13; cdr3_aa: ASSRTSGGKETQY
j_call: TRBJ2-1; v_call: TRBV5-6; cdr3_length: 15; cdr3_aa: ASSSQRGLPSYNEQF
j_call: TRBJ1-2; v_call: TRBV19; cdr3_length: 13; cdr3_aa: ASSMDRGTNYGYT
j_call: TRBJ2-2; v_call: TRBV10-3; cdr3_length: 14; cdr3_aa: AISEQGGKNTGELF
j_call: TRBJ2-2; v_call: TRBV18; cdr3_length: 13; cdr3_aa: ASSPPSDSTGELF
j_call: TRBJ2-6; v_call: TRBV5-1; cdr3_length: 14; cdr3_aa: ASSLAGFAGANVLT
j_call: TRBJ2-7; v_call: TRBV5-1; cdr3_length: 9; cdr3_aa: ASSTSYEQY
j_call: TRBJ1-4; v_call: TRBV7-2; cdr3_length: 13; cdr3_aa: ASSLWRAVGEKLF
j_call: TRBJ1-1; v_call: TRBV7-9; cdr3_length: 12; cdr3_aa: ASTLGGANTEAF
j_call: TRBJ2-3; v_call: TRBV6-1; cdr3_length: 17; cdr3_aa: ASSALRKGPVRGTDTQY
j_call: TRBJ2-7; v_call: TRBV18; cdr3_length: 10; cdr3_aa: ASSRSGGEQY
j_call: TRBJ1-1; v_call: TRBV7-9; cdr3_length: 11; cdr3_aa: ASSLAGNTEAF
j_call: TRBJ1-2; v_call: TRBV7-2; cdr3_length: 12; cdr3_aa: ASSPSSRVGGYT
j_call: TRBJ2-2; v_call: TRBV15; cdr3_length: 13; cdr3_aa: ATSRTSGGPGELF
j_call: TRBJ1-4; v_call: TRBV7-9; cdr3_length: 12; cdr3_aa: ASVGGTENEKLF
j_call: TRBJ2-7; v_call: TRBV15; cdr3_length: 12; cdr3_aa: ATSTGTGTYEQY
j_call: TRBJ2-5; v_call: TRBV9; cdr3_length: 13; cdr3_aa: ASSEDPTGIETQY
j_call: TRBJ1-2; v_call: TRBV28; cdr3_length: 14; cdr3_aa: ASSANPPGGADGYT
j_call: TRBJ1-3; v_call: TRBV5-8; cdr3_length: 12; cdr3_aa: ASSPTGAGNTIY
j_call: TRBJ1-6; v_call: TRBV30; cdr3_length: 12; cdr3_aa: AWRGTGEGSPLH
j_call: TRBJ2-2; v_call: TRBV7-2; cdr3_length: 12; cdr3_aa: ASSLGQGIGELF
j_call: TRBJ1-6; v_call: TRBV4-2; cdr3_length: 14; cdr3_aa: ASSQDAGSYNSPLH
j_call: TRBJ2-3; v_call: TRBV7-2; cdr3_length: 14; cdr3_aa: ASSLAYQGSTDTQY
j_call: TRBJ1-1; v_call: TRBV10-2; cdr3_length: 13; cdr3_aa: ASSERNSFGTEAF
j_call: TRBJ1-4; v_call: TRBV15; cdr3_length: 13; cdr3_aa: ATSPEGILNEKLF
j_call: TRBJ2-1; v_call: TRBV11-2; cdr3_length: 15; cdr3_aa: ASSFSTGQGVSGEQF
j_call: TRBJ2-7; v_call: TRBV18; cdr3_length: 14; cdr3_aa: ASSPRRGQEASEQY
j_call: TRBJ1-2; v_call: TRBV13; cdr3_length: 10; cdr3_aa: ASSPPSWGYT
j_call: TRBJ1-2; v_call: TRBV19; cdr3_length: 12; cdr3_aa: ASSPEDNFDGYT
j_call: .; v_call: TRBV28; cdr3_length: 14; cdr3_aa: ASRPSGQGRRGEQY
j_call: TRBJ2-7; v_call: TRBV25-1; cdr3_length: 12; cdr3_aa: ASSSLAGHYEQY
j_call: TRBJ1-1; v_call: TRBV11-2; cdr3_length: 12; cdr3_aa: ASSLTGGDTEAF
j_call: TRBJ2-2; v_call: TRBV7-6; cdr3_length: 15; cdr3_aa: ASSLDPGQGATGELF
j_call: TRBJ1-4; v_call: TRBV28; cdr3_length: 12; cdr3_aa: ASSPGTEREKLF
j_call: TRBJ1-2; v_call: TRBV4-1; cdr3_length: 13; cdr3_aa: ASSRKTGDNYGYT
j_call: TRBJ2-7; v_call: TRBV27; cdr3_length: 11; cdr3_aa: ASSWASSYEQY
j_call: TRBJ1-4; v_call: TRBV2; cdr3_length: 14; cdr3_aa: ASIRDRIATNEKLF
j_call: TRBJ2-1; v_call: TRBV19; cdr3_length: 15; cdr3_aa: ASSIEVGLAGDNEQF
j_call: TRBJ2-5; v_call: TRBV28; cdr3_length: 13; cdr3_aa: ASRGGTGAGETQY
j_call: TRBJ1-4; v_call: TRBV6-1; cdr3_length: 11; cdr3_aa: ASRKGTNEKLF
j_call: TRBJ2-3; v_call: TRBV10-3; cdr3_length: 12; cdr3_aa: AISEAGVGDTQY
j_call: TRBJ1-4; v_call: TRBV19; cdr3_length: 11; cdr3_aa: ASMDRVGEKLF
j_call: TRBJ2-3; v_call: TRBV9; cdr3_length: 14; cdr3_aa: ASSSRAGGPTDTQY